A single sample is the source of the 14 T cell receptor beta chains below, sequenced in a study of blood T cells in healthy people across ages. Using a J-beta primer mix together with a sample-barcoded 5' primer, a second PCR was run for about 6 to 12 cycles. A single record per CDR3 protein comes from TCRdb applying MiXCR to the 5' RACE reads. The sample carries roughly 2 million distinct CDR3 sequences, around 50% recorded once. The material sequenced was blood. Source of these receptors: a woman between 35 and 50 years old in good health.

This clonotype was detected only a few times. The chain joins TRBV7-9 to TRBJ1-4; 7 nucleotides line up with TRBD1. The CDR3 covers 15 residues. The V segment lost 5 bases and the J segment 2 bases; nucleotides outside the gene matches: 5. From germline, CDR1 is SEHNR and CDR2 FQNEAQ (reference sequence). The CDR3 reads CASSPPGQTNEKLFF. For the CDR3, the DNA is TGTGCCAGCAGCCCACCGGGACAGACTAATGAAAAACTGTTTTTT.

The J gene is TRBJ2-1, the V gene TRBV3-1; D might be TRBD1 (5 bases). This CDR3 spans 15 amino acids. Trimming took off 0 bases at V and 4 bases at J, with 10 bases between the two ends. Germline CDR1 and CDR2: LGHDT and YNNKEL (reference sequence). The CDR3 DNA is TGTGCCAGCAGCCAAGACTCCGGACATTACAATGAGCAGTTCTTC. Translating gives CASSQDSGHYNEQFF.

For this clonotype: A read error may produce the germline difference seen at one junction end. The rearrangement links TRBV5-1 to TRBJ2-1; D is uncertain. The CDR3 totals 14 residues. Germline CDR1 reads SGHRS; CDR2 reads YFSETQ. Written as DNA, the CDR3 is TGCGCCTGCAGCAATGAACGGCTCTACAATGAGCAGTTCTTC. This encodes CACSNERLYNEQFF.

This clonotype occurred a few times. The rearrangement uses TRBV12-5 and TRBJ2-1; perhaps D is TRBD1 or TRBD2 (5 bases each). Germline V gene lookup returns CDR1 LGHNT and CDR2 FRNRAP. The CDR3 is 13 residues long. Trimming removed 4 bases from V and 5 bases from J, with 9 bases in between. In nucleotides, the CDR3 is TGTGCTAGTGGTTGGGGGACGAACAATGAGCAGTTCTTC. This codes for CASGWGTNNEQFF.

This clonotype has just a few counts. The J gene is TRBJ2-5, the V gene TRBV5-5; TRBD2 aligns across 7 bases. Germline CDR1 SGHKS, CDR2 YYEKEE (reference sequence). The CDR3 has 15 amino acids. V lost 0 bases to trimming and J lost 2 bases; unmatched junction nucleotides: 4. The CDR3 loop is CASSLVPSGQETQYF. The CDR3 DNA reads as TGTGCCAGCAGCTTGGTGCCTAGCGGTCAAGAGACCCAGTACTTC.

The V and J genes are TRBV9 and TRBJ1-2, with TRBD1 matching over 9 bases. Germline V gives CDR1 SGDLS, CDR2 YYNGEE. This CDR3 region has 18 residues. V was pared by 4 bases and J by 4 bases, with 17 bases of the junction left unmatched. In DNA, the CDR3 is TGTGCCAGCAGCCCCCCCAGGGGGACAGGGATGATGCTCTATGGCTACACCTTC. Protein sequence: CASSPPRGTGMMLYGYTF.

The chain employs TRBV7-2 and TRBJ2-1; the D call may be TRBD1 or TRBD2 (6 bases each). V lost 7 bases to trimming and J lost 12 bases, with 19 bases between them. This CDR3 has 13 residues. Germline V gene data show CDR1 as SGHTA and CDR2 as FQGNSA. The CDR3 DNA reads as TGTGCCAGCACCAAAGGGGGGAAGTATGGGCAGTTCTTC. Encoded protein: CASTKGGKYGQFF.

The rearrangement uses TRBV6-5 and TRBJ2-5; no definite D call. Per germline, CDR1 MNHEY and CDR2 SVGAGI. CDR3 length equals 13 residues. Trimming stripped 6 bases from V and 5 bases from J, with 13 bases between. CDR3 loop: CASRPGVRETQYF. CDR3 sequence (DNA): TGTGCCAGCAGGCCTGGTGTTCGGGAGACCCAGTACTTC.

This clonotype came up a few times. The genes are TRBV19 and TRBJ2-7, with 7 bases fitting TRBD1. V gave up 4 bases and J gave up 1 base; unmatched junction bases: 4. CDR3 length: 14 amino acids. Looked up from germline, CDR1 is LNHDA and CDR2 is SQIVND (reference sequence). The CDR3 region has the DNA TGTGCCAGTAGTAGACAGGGTCCTTCCTACGAGCAGTACTTC. Protein product: CASSRQGPSYEQYF.

In this sample, this clonotype turned up many times. V is TRBV20-1 and J is TRBJ2-5; D remains unclear. V was trimmed by 4 bases and J by 1 base, leaving 10 bases between them. The CDR3 consists of 13 residues. Germline V gene data show CDR1 as DFQATT and CDR2 as SNEGSKA (reference sequence). The CDR3 here is CSATGVTQETQYF. DNA of the CDR3: TGCAGTGCTACGGGCGTTACCCAAGAGACCCAGTACTTC.

The chain is built from TRBV20-1 and TRBJ1-5; D call uncertain. V lost 3 bases, J lost 6 bases, and 9 bases lay in between. The CDR3 is 12 residues long. The germline V gene has CDR1 DFQATT and CDR2 SNEGSKA (reference sequence). The CDR3 sequence: CSASLGPQPQHF. The CDR3 coding sequence is TGCAGTGCTAGTCTCGGGCCTCAGCCCCAGCATTTT.

Regarding this clonotype: One end of the junction is discordant with germline, which a read error may explain. The chain recombines TRBV20-1 with TRBJ1-1, with unresolved D. The germline V gene encodes CDR1 DFQATT and CDR2 SNEGSKA (reference sequence). The CDR3 is made up of 12 amino acids. The CDR3 DNA is TGCAGCGCTAGCCCCAAAGGCGATGAAGCTTTCTTT. Its protein is CSASPKGDEAFF.

The rearrangement links TRBV28 to TRBJ2-3; 7 positions match TRBD2. V was clipped by 5 bases and J by 5 bases; unmatched bases: 13. The CDR3 length is 16 residues. The germline gives CDR1 MDHEN, CDR2 SYDVKM. CDR3 sequence (DNA): TGTGCCAGCAGTATCGTGCGGACTAGAGCAGTAGATACGCAGTATTTT. Amino acid sequence: CASSIVRTRAVDTQYF.

V usage is TRBV28 and J usage is TRBJ2-7; TRBD1 or TRBD2 may be the D gene (6 bases each). The germline gives CDR1 MDHEN, CDR2 SYDVKM. The V and J ends lost 4 bases and 6 bases respectively, with 13 bases between them. The CDR3 spans 13 residues. In DNA form, the CDR3 reads TGTGCCAGCAGTTCAGGGGACGGGGGCGAGCAGTACTTC. Amino acid sequence: CASSSGDGGEQYF.